The next 28 T cell receptor beta chains were all read from a single sample in a study of cytomegalovirus exposure and HLA in healthy donors. Both 60 Vbeta primers and 13 Jbeta primers went into the PCR. Profiled with immunoSEQ multiplex PCR; TCRdb holds only in-frame clones, not every one. The sample has 150,000 to 200,000 clones; approximately 80% are singletons. What was sequenced was PBMCs. These receptor sequences come from a woman aged 45-65 years in good health and CMV-seropositive.

The CDR3 region is CASSPLGGMVNTEAFF. CDR3 sequence (DNA): TGTGCCAGCAGCCCCCTGGGGGGGATGGTGAACACTGAAGCTTTCTTT. The chain recombines TRBV11-2 with TRBJ1-1; weak D call: TRBD1 (5 bases). The CDR3 has 16 residues. V gave up 5 bases and J gave up 0 bases, with 16 bases separating them. CDR1 and CDR2 (germline): SGHAT, FQNNGV.

This chain joins TRBV5-4 and TRBJ2-3; the D is unclear. The CDR3 length is 12 residues. Germline V gene lookup returns CDR1 SGHNT and CDR2 YYREEE (reference sequence). V was clipped by 4 bases and J by 0 bases, with 3 bases between them. Here the CDR3 reads CASSRSTDTQYF. The CDR3 DNA reads TGTGCCAGCAGCCGGAGCACAGATACGCAGTATTTT.

This clone was seen only a few times. The chain joins TRBV11-1 to TRBJ2-5; D perhaps matches TRBD2 (5 bases). This CDR3 has 15 residues. Germline values: CDR1 SGHAT, CDR2 FQDESV (reference sequence). Trimming took off 5 bases at V and 1 base at J, with 14 bases between the two ends. The chain's CDR3 is CASSPGTAFQETQYF. The CDR3 DNA follows: TGTGCCAGCAGCCCGGGAACGGCCTTCCAAGAGACCCAGTACTTC.

The chain uses TRBV9 and TRBJ2-2; the match to TRBD2 covers 10 bases. The CDR3 totals 19 residues. V was clipped by 4 bases and J by 0 bases; unmatched bases: 12. Germline CDR1 and CDR2: SGDLS and YYNGEE. CDR3 loop: CASSPRGSGGAANTGELFF. In nucleotides, the CDR3 is TGTGCCAGCAGCCCCAGGGGGAGCGGGGGGGCCGCGAACACCGGGGAGCTGTTTTTT.

On this clone itself: Other DNA sequences in this specimen translate into the identical CDR3. This chain links TRBV28 with TRBJ2-4, with D uncertain. The CDR3 covers 14 residues. V gave up 6 bases and J gave up 0 bases, with 9 bases separating them. Germline assignment: CDR1 MDHEN and CDR2 SYDVKM. Written as DNA, the CDR3 is TGTGCCAGCAGAACCGGCGGAGCCAAAAACATTCAGTACTTC. Its protein product is CASRTGGAKNIQYF.

The V gene is TRBV5-1, the J gene TRBJ1-1; D may be TRBD1 (5 bases). Germline lookup yields CDR1 SGHRS and CDR2 YFSETQ. Trimming shortened V by 5 bases and J by 5 bases, and 16 bases separated the two germline ends. This CDR3 region has 14 residues. The CDR3 region has the DNA TGCGCCAGCAGGCTTGTGGGGCTCGGAACTGAAGCTTTCTTT. It yields the protein CASRLVGLGTEAFF.

CDR3 coding DNA: TGTGCCAGCAGCCCAGACAGGGGGGCTCACAATCAGCCCCAGCATTTT. Translating it yields CASSPDRGAHNQPQHF. This chain connects TRBV28 to TRBJ1-5; TRBD1 matches at 9 bases. Germline CDR1 and CDR2: MDHEN and SYDVKM. The CDR3 is 16 residues long. Germline trimming cut 6 bases from V and 3 bases from J; bases unmatched to any gene: 9.

This chain joins TRBV28 and TRBJ2-7; D is possibly TRBD1 (5 bases). There are 12 residues in the CDR3. Deletions cut 6 bases from V and 10 bases from J, with 16 bases between. The germline V gene encodes CDR1 MDHEN and CDR2 SYDVKM. For the CDR3, the DNA is TGTGCCAGCAGAGCTTCCCAGACAGTTCAGTACTTC. Residues: CASRASQTVQYF.

The genes are TRBV5-1 and TRBJ2-3, with a possible D match to TRBD2 (6 bases). Trimming left V 0 bases short and J 5 bases short, with 7 bases between. Per germline, CDR1 SGHRS and CDR2 YFSETQ. The CDR3 spans 13 residues. CDR3 sequence (DNA): TGCGCCAGCAGCTTGGCCGGGAGAGATACGCAGTATTTT. Its protein product is CASSLAGRDTQYF.

V usage is TRBV5-1 and J usage is TRBJ2-2; 8 positions match TRBD2. The germline V gene encodes CDR1 SGHRS and CDR2 YFSETQ. The CDR3 has 13 residues. J lost 6 bases, V lost 3 bases, and 1 base had no gene match. The CDR3 reads CASSWTSSGELFF. The CDR3 nucleotides read TGCGCCAGCAGCTGGACTAGCTCCGGGGAGCTGTTTTTT.

V and J are TRBV4-3 and TRBJ2-2; TRBD2 agrees at 12 bases. V was clipped by 3 bases and J by 0 bases; unmatched bases: 5. CDR1 is LGHNA and CDR2 is YSLEER in the germline V gene. The CDR3 length is 18 residues. CDR3 in DNA: TGCGCCAGCAGCCACGGGACTAGCGGGTCCGCGAACACCGGGGAGCTGTTTTTT. Protein: CASSHGTSGSANTGELFF.

This clone was recorded a few times. V and J are TRBV11-1 and TRBJ2-1; the match to TRBD1 covers 10 bases. The V segment lost 8 bases and the J segment 5 bases; nucleotides outside the gene matches: 12. There are 16 residues in the CDR3. Germline V CDR1 and CDR2: SGHAT, FQDESV (reference sequence). The CDR3 DNA reads as TGTGCCAGCGAGTCCCTCTCCGGGACAGGGGACAATGAGCAGTTCTTC. It yields the protein CASESLSGTGDNEQFF.

The V and J genes are TRBV2 and TRBJ1-1; D is unclear. CDR3 length: 13 amino acids. Germline values: CDR1 SNHLY, CDR2 FYNNEI. The ends were cut back, 4 bases at V and 2 bases at J, with 8 bases in the middle. The CDR3 region is CASSGAVNTEAFF. CDR3 coding DNA: TGTGCCAGCAGTGGGGCAGTAAACACTGAAGCTTTCTTT. The full variable domain, its missing parts supplied by reference TRBV2 and TRBJ1-1, is EPEVTQTPSHQVTQMGQEVILRCVPISNHLYFYWYRQILGQKVEFLVSFYNNEISEKSEIFDDQFSVERPDGSNFTLKIRSTKLEDSAMYFCASSGAVNTEAFFGQGTRLTVV.

The chain has TRBV7-8 and TRBJ2-7; 11 bases are shared with TRBD1. Trimming at V came to 5 bases and at J to 2 bases, leaving 5 bases not matched to a gene. The CDR3 has 15 amino acids. Per germline, CDR1 SGHVS and CDR2 FQNEAQ. Here the CDR3 DNA reads TGTGCCAGCAGCATAGGACAGGGGGCCCCCTACGAGCAGTACTTC. It codes for CASSIGQGAPYEQYF.

This chain joins TRBV11-3 and TRBJ2-4, with D possibly TRBD1 on 5 matching bases. This CDR3 has 16 amino acids. Germline loops: CDR1 SGHNT, CDR2 YENEEA. Trimming pared 5 bases from V and 6 bases from J, leaving 20 bases between. CDR3 residues: CASSPSYTAQGNIQYF. In nucleotides, the CDR3 is TGTGCCAGCAGCCCATCCTACACGGCCCAGGGAAACATTCAGTACTTC.

The chain is built from TRBV7-9 and TRBJ1-3; 7 bases match TRBD1. V was pared by 4 bases and J by 2 bases, with 8 bases of the junction left unmatched. This CDR3 region has 16 residues. CDR1 is SEHNR and CDR2 is FQNEAQ in the germline V gene (reference sequence). CDR3 region: CASSSRQGVAGNTIYF. CDR3 nucleotides: TGTGCCAGCAGCTCTCGACAGGGTGTAGCTGGAAACACCATATATTTT.

The table lists this clone with a few counts. Different DNA sequences within this sample yield the same CDR3. The gene calls are TRBV7-2 and TRBJ1-1; tentatively, D is TRBD1 (5 bases). The length of the CDR3 is 13 residues. The germline V and J ends were trimmed by 2 bases and 1 base, with 5 bases remaining between them. CDR1 is SGHTA and CDR2 is FQGNSA in the germline V gene. CDR3 amino acids: CASSLQGNTEAFF. The CDR3 DNA follows: TGTGCCAGCAGCTTACAGGGGAACACTGAAGCTTTCTTT.

This CDR3 is CASSSERASGRTDTQYF. The CDR3 DNA reads as TGTGCCAGCAGCTCGGAGCGGGCTAGCGGGAGAACAGATACGCAGTATTTT. The rearrangement joins TRBV5-5 to TRBJ2-3, with TRBD2 matching over 10 bases. CDR3 length: 17 amino acids. The germline V gene has CDR1 SGHKS and CDR2 YYEKEE (reference sequence). Trimming cost V 3 bases and J 3 bases; bases outside gene matches: 10.

This rearrangement joins TRBV14 to TRBJ2-5; TRBD2 agrees at 7 bases. In germline, CDR1 is SGHDN, CDR2 FVKESK. The CDR3 is made up of 16 amino acids. V shed 1 base and J 0 bases; nucleotides not matched to a gene: 5. The CDR3 nucleotides are TGTGCCAGCAGCCAAGGGGAGGGGACGTACCAAGAGACCCAGTACTTC. As protein: CASSQGEGTYQETQYF. Complete variable domain (other parts from reference TRBV14 and TRBJ2-5): EAGVTQFPSHSVIEKGQTVTLRCDPISGHDNLYWYRRVMGKEIKFLLHFVKESKQDESGMPNNRFLAERTGGTYSTLKVQPAELEDSGVYFCASSQGEGTYQETQYFGPGTRLLVL.

The rearrangement uses TRBV7-8 and TRBJ2-5; 10 bases agree with TRBD2. Germline-derived CDR1 and CDR2 are SGHVS and FQNEAQ. This CDR3 comprises 19 residues. J was trimmed by 5 bases and V by 5 bases; bases with no gene match: 20. The CDR3 here is CASSRLRGSGTSVGETQYF. CDR3 nucleotides: TGTGCCAGCAGCCGACTTAGGGGCTCCGGGACTAGCGTTGGTGAGACCCAGTACTTC.

This chain joins TRBV30 and TRBJ1-2; 9 nucleotides align to TRBD1. V dropped 7 bases and J dropped 4; count of bases not matched to a gene: 7. The CDR3 runs to 13 residues. Germline-derived CDR1 and CDR2 are GTSNPN and SVGIG (reference sequence). CDR3 in DNA: TGTGCCTCCACAGGGGGCCGGGGCTATGGCTACACCTTC. It translates to CASTGGRGYGYTF.

This chain uses TRBV2 with TRBJ2-5, with 8 positions matching TRBD1. This CDR3 is 11 amino acids long. Losses at the gene ends were 7 bases for V and 9 bases for J; bases not matched to a gene: 4. Germline loops: CDR1 SNHLY, CDR2 FYNNEI. This CDR3 reads CASTTGEAQYF. The CDR3 coding sequence is TGTGCCAGCACGACAGGGGAGGCCCAGTACTTC.

As to this clone: This sample also contains other DNA sequences that code for the same CDR3. This chain uses TRBV2 with TRBJ1-1, with D uncertain. Germline V gene lookup returns CDR1 SNHLY and CDR2 FYNNEI. This CDR3 contains 13 residues. V was pared by 1 base and J by 3 bases, with 6 bases between. CDR3 sequence (DNA): TGTGCCAGCAGTGAAGTGAGGGACACTGAAGCTTTCTTT. Translated: CASSEVRDTEAFF.

In regard to this clone: At one boundary the junction diverges from the germline segment, which might be a read error. The CDR3 coding sequence is TGCGCCAGCAGCTTGAATCCCCGACAGGTCAATAACTCACCCCTCCACTTT. The encoded protein is CASSLNPRQVNNSPLHF. V is TRBV5-1 and J is TRBJ1-6; TRBD1 might be the D (6 bases). Germline CDR1 is SGHRS and CDR2 is YFSETQ. This CDR3 has 17 residues.

The CDR3 is CASSVDPGYDYGYTF. CDR3 DNA sequence: TGTGCCAGCAGCGTAGATCCGGGTTACGACTATGGCTACACCTTC. This chain links TRBV9 with TRBJ1-2; D is uncertain. Germline V gives CDR1 SGDLS, CDR2 YYNGEE. The CDR3 length is 15 residues. With 0 bases removed from V and 3 bases from J, the gap between germline ends came to 12 bases.

This clone occurred a few times. The rearrangement uses TRBV6-6 and TRBJ2-3; a weak D match, TRBD2 (6 bases). The CDR3 consists of 15 residues. Between the trimmed V and J ends, which lost 2 bases and 2 bases, there was a span of 11 bases. Germline V gene data show CDR1 as MNHNY and CDR2 as SVGAGI (reference sequence). The CDR3: CASSYRAGATDTQYF. In DNA, the CDR3 is TGTGCCAGCAGTTACCGAGCGGGCGCCACAGATACGCAGTATTTT.

J is TRBJ1-5 and V is TRBV19, with unresolved D. The CDR3 runs 14 residues. V was cut by 2 bases and J by 3 bases, with 8 bases left in between. The germline gives CDR1 LNHDA, CDR2 SQIVND (reference sequence). CDR3 amino acids: CASSITPDNQPQHF. CDR3 bases: TGTGCCAGTAGTATAACGCCAGACAATCAGCCCCAGCATTTT.

The V gene is TRBV30, the J gene TRBJ1-2; 8 bases line up with TRBD1. Trimming cost V 3 bases and J 7 bases; bases outside gene matches: 10. The CDR3 extends over 14 amino acids. In germline, CDR1 is GTSNPN, CDR2 SVGIG (reference sequence). The CDR3: CAWRGGRGQGGYTF. The CDR3 DNA reads TGTGCCTGGAGGGGGGGCAGGGGGCAGGGTGGCTACACCTTC.